The source of this T cell receptor (beta chain) is a study of control samples from healthy donors and cancer patients. Trimming removed 9 bases at V and 6 bases at J, with 16 bases between. The CDR3 runs to 13 residues. Germline V gene lookup returns CDR1 MNHEY and CDR2 SMNVEV (reference sequence). Some clones are missing from TCRdb's copy, which holds only in-frame ones; the method was immunoSEQ multiplex PCR. The sample consists of about 110,000 clones, approximately 90% of them appearing once. The sample was blood. This TCR derives from a woman aged 45-59 years in good health. The chain couples TRBV27 to TRBJ2-3; D is perhaps TRBD2 (5 bases). The chain's CDR3 is CASSERAMDTQYF. CDR3 DNA: TGTGCCAGTAGTGAGAGGGCCATGGATACGCAGTATTTT.